The source of this TCR beta chain is a study of beta chain features in type 1 diabetes. Findings of the study overall: There were fewer insertions and more deletions at the VDJ junctions of type 1 diabetes patients. Patients with Type 1 diabetes showed moderately but significantly shorter TCRB CDR3s in all four CD4+ subsets.

Germline V gene data show CDR1 as MNHNS and CDR2 as SASEGT. CDR3 length: 14 residues. The V and J ends lost 5 bases and 7 bases, in that order; junction bases with no gene match: 8. This clone has just a few counts. Its specificity is unknown. One heparinised draw, averaging roughly 100 mL, was taken per donor. Sorting based on CD45RO/CCR7/CD25/CD127/CD95/CD27 separated CD4+ naive, central memory, regulatory and stem cell-like memory cells. Of the isolated RNA, all was reverse transcribed, and so the sequenced material was expressed TCRB transcripts. The average output of naive, central memory and regulatory T cell samples was several million reads. The repertoire was sequenced with immunoSEQ multiplex PCR; TCRdb's copy has only in-frame clones and lacks some. This table has over 200,000 clones, 11% appearing once.

This clonotype originated in a man aged 25-45 years with type 1 diabetes. The gene calls are TRBV6-1 and TRBJ2-5; 9 bases map to TRBD2. Sequenced sample: naive CD4+ T cells from blood. Here the CDR3 DNA reads TGTGCCAGCAGTTTTAAGCGGGGGGTGAGGACCCAGTACTTC. This translates into CASSFKRGVRTQYF.